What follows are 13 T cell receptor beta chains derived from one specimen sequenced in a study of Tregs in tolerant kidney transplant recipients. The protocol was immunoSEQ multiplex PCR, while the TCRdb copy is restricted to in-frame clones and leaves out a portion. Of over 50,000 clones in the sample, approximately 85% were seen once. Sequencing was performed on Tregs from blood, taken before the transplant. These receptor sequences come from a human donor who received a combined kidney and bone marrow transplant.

CDR3 loop: CASSINRAGANVLTF. CDR3 DNA: TGTGCCAGCAGCATTAACAGGGCTGGGGCCAACGTCCTGACTTTC. This chain joins TRBV7-2 and TRBJ2-6; TRBD1 is a possible D gene (6 bases). CDR3 length: 15 amino acids. Germline loops: CDR1 SGHTA, CDR2 FQGNSA. The V and J ends lost 5 bases and 2 bases respectively, with 10 bases between them.

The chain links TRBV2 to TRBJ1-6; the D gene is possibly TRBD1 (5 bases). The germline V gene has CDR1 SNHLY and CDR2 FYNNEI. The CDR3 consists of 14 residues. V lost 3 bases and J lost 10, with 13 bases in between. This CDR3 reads CASSERGTHSPLHF. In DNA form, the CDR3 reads TGTGCCAGCAGTGAGCGCGGGACGCACTCACCCCTCCACTTT.

The CDR3 DNA is TGTGCCAGCAGCTCCGGGACTAGTCGCACAGATACGCAGTATTTT. It codes for CASSSGTSRTDTQYF. V and J are TRBV7-2 and TRBJ2-3, with 8 bases lining up with TRBD2. This CDR3 comprises 15 residues. The V gene end was trimmed by 4 bases and the J gene end by 1 base; junction bases not matched to a gene: 4. Germline values: CDR1 SGHTA, CDR2 FQGNSA.

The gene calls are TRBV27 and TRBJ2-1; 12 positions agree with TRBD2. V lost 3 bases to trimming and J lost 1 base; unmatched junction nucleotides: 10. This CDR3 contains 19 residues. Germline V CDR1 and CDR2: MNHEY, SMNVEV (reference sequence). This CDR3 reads CASSLRSSGGVISYNEQFF. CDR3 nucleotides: TGTGCCAGCAGTTTGCGGTCTAGCGGGGGGGTGATATCCTACAATGAGCAGTTCTTC.

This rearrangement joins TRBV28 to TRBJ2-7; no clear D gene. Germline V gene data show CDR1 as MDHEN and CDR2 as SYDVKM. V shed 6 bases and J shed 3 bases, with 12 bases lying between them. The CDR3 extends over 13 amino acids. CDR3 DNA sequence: TGTGCCAGCAGGACCAGGCTTCTCTACGAGCAGTACTTC. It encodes CASRTRLLYEQYF.

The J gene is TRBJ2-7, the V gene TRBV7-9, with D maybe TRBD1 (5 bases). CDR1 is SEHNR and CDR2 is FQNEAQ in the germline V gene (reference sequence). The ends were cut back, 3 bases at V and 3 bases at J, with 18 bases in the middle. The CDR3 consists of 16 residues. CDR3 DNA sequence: TGTGCCAGCAGCTTTCCCCTTCAACAGGAGAACTACGAGCAGTACTTC. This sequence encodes CASSFPLQQENYEQYF.

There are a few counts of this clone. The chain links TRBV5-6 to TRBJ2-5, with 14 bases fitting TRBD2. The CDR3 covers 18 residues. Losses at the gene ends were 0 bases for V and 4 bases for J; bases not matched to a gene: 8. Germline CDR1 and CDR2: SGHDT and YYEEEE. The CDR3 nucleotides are TGTGCCAGCAGCTTGGGGGGACTAGCGGGAGTGTTTGGAGAGACCCAGTACTTC. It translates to CASSLGGLAGVFGETQYF.

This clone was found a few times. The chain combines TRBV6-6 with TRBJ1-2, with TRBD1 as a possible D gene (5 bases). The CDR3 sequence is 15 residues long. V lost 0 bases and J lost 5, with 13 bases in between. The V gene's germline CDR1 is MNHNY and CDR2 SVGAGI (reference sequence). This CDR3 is CASSYSAVGTYGYTF. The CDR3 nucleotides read TGTGCCAGCAGTTACTCTGCCGTAGGGACTTATGGCTACACCTTC.

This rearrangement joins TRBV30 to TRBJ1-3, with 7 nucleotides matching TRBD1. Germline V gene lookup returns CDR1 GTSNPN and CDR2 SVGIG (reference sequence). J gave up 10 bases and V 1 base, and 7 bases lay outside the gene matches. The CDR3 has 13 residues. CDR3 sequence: CAWSGQGKRTIYF. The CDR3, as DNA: TGTGCCTGGAGTGGACAGGGAAAAAGGACCATATATTTT.

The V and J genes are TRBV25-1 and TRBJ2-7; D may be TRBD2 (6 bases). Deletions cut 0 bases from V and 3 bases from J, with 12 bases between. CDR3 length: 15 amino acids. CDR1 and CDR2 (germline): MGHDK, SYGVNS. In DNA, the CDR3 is TGTGCCAGCAGTGAATATACCGGGGACTTCTACGAGCAGTACTTC. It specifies CASSEYTGDFYEQYF.

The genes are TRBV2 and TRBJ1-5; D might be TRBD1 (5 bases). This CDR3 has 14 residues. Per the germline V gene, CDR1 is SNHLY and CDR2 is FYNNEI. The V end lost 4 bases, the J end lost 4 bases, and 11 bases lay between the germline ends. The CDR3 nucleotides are TGTGCCAGCAGTGTGGTAGGGGAGAATCAGCCCCAGCATTTT. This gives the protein CASSVVGENQPQHF. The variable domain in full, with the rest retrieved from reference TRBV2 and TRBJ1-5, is EPEVTQTPSHQVTQMGQEVILRCVPISNHLYFYWYRQILGQKVEFLVSFYNNEISEKSEIFDDQFSVERPDGSNFTLKIRSTKLEDSAMYFCASSVVGENQPQHFGDGTRLSIL.

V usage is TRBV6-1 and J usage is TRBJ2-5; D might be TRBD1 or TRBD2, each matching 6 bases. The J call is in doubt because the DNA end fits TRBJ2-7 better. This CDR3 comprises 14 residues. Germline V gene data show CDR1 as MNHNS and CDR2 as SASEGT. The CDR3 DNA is TGTGCCAGCGGTAACTCCGGAGGGGGCTACGAGCAGTACTTC. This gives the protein CASGNSGGGYEQYF.

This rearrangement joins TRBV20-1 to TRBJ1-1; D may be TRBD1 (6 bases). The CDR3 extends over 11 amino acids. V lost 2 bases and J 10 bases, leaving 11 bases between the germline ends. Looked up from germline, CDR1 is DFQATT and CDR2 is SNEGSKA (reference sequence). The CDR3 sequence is CSARQGIGAFF. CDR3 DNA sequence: TGCAGTGCTAGACAGGGGATAGGAGCTTTCTTT.